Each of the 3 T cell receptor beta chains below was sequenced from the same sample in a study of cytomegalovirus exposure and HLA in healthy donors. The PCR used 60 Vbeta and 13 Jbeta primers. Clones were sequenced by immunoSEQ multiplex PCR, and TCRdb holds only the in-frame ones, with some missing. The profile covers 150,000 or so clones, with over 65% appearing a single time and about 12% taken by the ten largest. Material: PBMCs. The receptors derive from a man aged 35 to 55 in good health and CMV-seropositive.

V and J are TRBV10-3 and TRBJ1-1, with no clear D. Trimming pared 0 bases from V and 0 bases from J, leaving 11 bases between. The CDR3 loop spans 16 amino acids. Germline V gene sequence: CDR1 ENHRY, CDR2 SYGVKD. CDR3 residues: CAISESTLPVNTEAFF. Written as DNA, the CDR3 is TGTGCCATCAGTGAGTCGACTCTTCCGGTGAACACTGAAGCTTTCTTT.

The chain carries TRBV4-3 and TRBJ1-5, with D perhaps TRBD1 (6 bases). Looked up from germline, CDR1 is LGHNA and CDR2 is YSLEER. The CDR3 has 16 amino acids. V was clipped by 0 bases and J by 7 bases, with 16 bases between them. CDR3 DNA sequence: TGCGCCAGCAGCCAAGAATTAGGGGCAGGGGTGCAGCCCCAGCATTTT. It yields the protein CASSQELGAGVQPQHF.

The CDR3: CASSSPKSGSDTQYF. As DNA, the CDR3 is TGTGCCAGCAGTTCCCCCAAAAGCGGGAGTGATACGCAGTATTTT. V gene TRBV28 combines with J gene TRBJ2-3; 8 bases are shared with TRBD2. V gave up 4 bases and J gave up 6 bases; unmatched junction bases: 9. Germline lookup yields CDR1 MDHEN and CDR2 SYDVKM. CDR3 length: 15 amino acids. The whole variable domain, filled in from reference TRBV28 and TRBJ2-3, reads DVKVTQSSRYLVKRTGEKVFLECVQDMDHENMFWYRQDPGLGLRLIYFSYDVKMKEKGDIPEGYSVSREKKERFSLILESASTNQTSMYLCASSSPKSGSDTQYFGPGTRLTVL.